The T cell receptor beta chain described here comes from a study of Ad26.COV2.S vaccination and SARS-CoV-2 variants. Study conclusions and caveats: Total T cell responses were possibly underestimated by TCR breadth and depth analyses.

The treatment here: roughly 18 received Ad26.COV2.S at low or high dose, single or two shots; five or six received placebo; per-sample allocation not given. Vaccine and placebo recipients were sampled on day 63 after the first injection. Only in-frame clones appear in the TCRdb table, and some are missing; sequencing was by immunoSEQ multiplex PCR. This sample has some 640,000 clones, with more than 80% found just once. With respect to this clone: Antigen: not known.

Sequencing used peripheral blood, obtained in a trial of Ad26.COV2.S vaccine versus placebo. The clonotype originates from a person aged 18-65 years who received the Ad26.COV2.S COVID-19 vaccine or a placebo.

CDR3 DNA sequence: TGTGCCAGCGGGACAGGGGTCGAGCAGTACTTC. Translating gives CASGTGVEQYF. This rearrangement joins TRBV6-5 to TRBJ2-7; 10 bases map to TRBD1. V was clipped by 8 bases and J by 6 bases; unmatched bases: 1. This CDR3 contains 11 residues. Germline V gives CDR1 MNHEY, CDR2 SVGAGI.